This entry concerns a single TCR beta chain. This CDR3 comprises 18 residues. The data are from a study of blood T cell repertoires in COVID-19. Clones were sequenced by immunoSEQ multiplex PCR, and TCRdb holds only the in-frame ones, with some missing. The data contain some 250,000 clones, 65% to 90% of them singletons. Input material: peripheral blood. The TCR sequence derives from a man younger than 45 with active or convalescent COVID-19. The rearrangement links TRBV7-5 to TRBJ1-5; TRBD1 was called by the table and not checked on the DNA. TRBV7-5 is an annotated pseudogene. The CDR3: CARSWMTDGRQGYQPQHF. CDR3 nucleotides: TGTGCCAGAAGTTGGATGACGGACGGCCGACAGGGTTACCAGCCCCAGCATTTT.